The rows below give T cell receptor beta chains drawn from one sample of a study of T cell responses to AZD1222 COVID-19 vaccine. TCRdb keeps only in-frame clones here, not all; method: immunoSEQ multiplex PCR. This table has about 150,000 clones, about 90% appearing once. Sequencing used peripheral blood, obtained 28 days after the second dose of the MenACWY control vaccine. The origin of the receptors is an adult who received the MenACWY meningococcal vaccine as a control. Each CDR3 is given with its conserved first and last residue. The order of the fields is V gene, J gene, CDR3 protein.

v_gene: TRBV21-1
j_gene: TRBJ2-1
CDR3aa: CASSNCLAGSNEQFF

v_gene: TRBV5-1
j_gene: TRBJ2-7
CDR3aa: CASSLGDAGYEQYF

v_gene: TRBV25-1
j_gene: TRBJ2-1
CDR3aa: CANLLGETSGYNEQFF

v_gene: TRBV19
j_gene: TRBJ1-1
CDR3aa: CASSLGQGATGTEAFF

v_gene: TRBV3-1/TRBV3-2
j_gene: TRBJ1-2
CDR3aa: CASSQDIRRGGGYTF

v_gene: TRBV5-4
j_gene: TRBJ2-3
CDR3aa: CASSRAEPTDTQYF

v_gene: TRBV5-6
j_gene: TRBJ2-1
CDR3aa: CASSRPTSEQFF

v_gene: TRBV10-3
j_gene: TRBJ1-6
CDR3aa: CAISGQTGSGSPLHF

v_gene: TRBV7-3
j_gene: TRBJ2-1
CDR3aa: CASSLGGQNEQFF

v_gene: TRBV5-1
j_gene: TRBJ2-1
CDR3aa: CASSYYGTVSYNEQFF

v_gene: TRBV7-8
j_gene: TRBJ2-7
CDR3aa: CASSFRQGRYEQYF

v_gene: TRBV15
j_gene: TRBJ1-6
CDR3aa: CATSRDHGGSSLHF

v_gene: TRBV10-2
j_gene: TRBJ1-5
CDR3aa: CASSGVSNQPQHF

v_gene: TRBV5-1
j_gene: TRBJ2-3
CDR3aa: CASSWGLASDTQYF

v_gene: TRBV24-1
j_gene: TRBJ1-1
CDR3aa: CATSDGVGMNTEAFF

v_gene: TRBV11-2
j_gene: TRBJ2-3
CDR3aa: CASSLIQGGLGTQYF

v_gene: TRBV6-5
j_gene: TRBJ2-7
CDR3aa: CASSPGADEQYF

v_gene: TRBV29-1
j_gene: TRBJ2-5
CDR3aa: CSVDRWGGGTQYF

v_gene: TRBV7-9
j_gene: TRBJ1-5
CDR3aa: CASSQGGFGNQPQHF

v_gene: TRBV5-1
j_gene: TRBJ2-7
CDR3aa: CASSLPGLSYEQYF

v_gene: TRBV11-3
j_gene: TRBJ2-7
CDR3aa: CASSATLGGEQYF

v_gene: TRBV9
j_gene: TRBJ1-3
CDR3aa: CASSTLTQGSGNTIYF

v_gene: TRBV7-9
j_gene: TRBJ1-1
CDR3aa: CASSSGQGANTEAFF

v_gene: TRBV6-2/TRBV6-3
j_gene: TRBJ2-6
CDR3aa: CASSFGGGSGANVLTF

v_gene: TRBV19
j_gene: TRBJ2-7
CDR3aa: CASHGTGDYEQYF

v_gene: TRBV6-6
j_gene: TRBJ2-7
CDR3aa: CAPVTDKYEQYF

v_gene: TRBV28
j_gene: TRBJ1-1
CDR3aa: CASSLKAGSEAFF

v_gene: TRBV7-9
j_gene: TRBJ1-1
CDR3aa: CASSTDRNTEAFF

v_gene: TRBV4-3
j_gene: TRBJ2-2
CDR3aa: CASKKTGTIPLGGGELFF

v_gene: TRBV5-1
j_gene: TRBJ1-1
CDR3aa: CASSSGQGWTEAFF

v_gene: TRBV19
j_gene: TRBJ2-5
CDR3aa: CASSRQYQETQYF

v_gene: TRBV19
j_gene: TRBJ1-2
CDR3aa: CASSTDPNYGYTF

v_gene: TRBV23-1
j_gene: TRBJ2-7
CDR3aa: CASSRSPNYEQYF